This is a list of T cell receptor beta chains from one sample in a study of CD8+ T cells in alopecia areata. Profiling relied on immunoSEQ multiplex PCR, and the TCRdb table lists in-frame clones only, not all of them. The repertoire holds 150,000 to 200,000 clones, with 64% as singletons. The source material was CD4+ T cells sorted from blood, sampled around week 49, from a patient treated with tofacitinib. The receptors come from a human donor with alopecia areata. Both conserved end residues are part of each CDR3. A D gene is named only where the DNA matches it firmly. A clone size is listed for some rows: how often the clone was seen (once, few, many), or a class if it is expanded.

v_call: TRBV30
j_call: TRBJ1-1
clone_size: once
d_call: .
cdr3_nt: TGTGCCTCCCGAAGTACCGTCCTTATGAACACTGAAGCTTTCTTT
cdr3_aa: CASRSTVLMNTEAFF

v_call: TRBV11-2
j_call: TRBJ2-7
clone_size: .
d_call: .
cdr3_nt: TGTGCCAGCAGCTTAGACTGGGCAGGACCTCCCTACGAGCAGTACTTC
cdr3_aa: CASSLDWAGPPYEQYF

v_call: TRBV5-1
j_call: TRBJ2-5
clone_size: .
d_call: TRBD1
cdr3_nt: TGCGCCAGCATACAGGGGACGGGACAAGAGACCCAGTACTTC
cdr3_aa: CASIQGTGQETQYF

v_call: TRBV7-2
j_call: TRBJ1-2
clone_size: .
d_call: .
cdr3_nt: TGTGCCAGCAGTTCCACCACAGGGAACTATGGCTACACCTTC
cdr3_aa: CASSSTTGNYGYTF

v_call: TRBV13
j_call: TRBJ2-5
clone_size: .
d_call: TRBD2
cdr3_nt: TGTGCCAGCAGTCCCAGACCGGGACTAGCGGATATCCAAGAGACCCAGTACTTC
cdr3_aa: CASSPRPGLADIQETQYF

v_call: TRBV15
j_call: TRBJ1-1
clone_size: .
d_call: TRBD1
cdr3_nt: TGTGCCACCAGCAGAGTACAGGGGGGGGCCAAAGCTTTCTTT
cdr3_aa: CATSRVQGGAKAFF

v_call: TRBV5-1
j_call: TRBJ1-1
clone_size: .
d_call: .
cdr3_nt: TGCGCCAGCAGCTTGGGGACGGTGAACACTGAAGCTTTCTTT
cdr3_aa: CASSLGTVNTEAFF

v_call: TRBV2
j_call: TRBJ1-6
clone_size: once
d_call: .
cdr3_nt: TGTGCCAGCAGTGAGAGGACGGGAGATAATTCACCCCTCCACTTT
cdr3_aa: CASSERTGDNSPLHF

v_call: TRBV25-1
j_call: TRBJ2-5
clone_size: .
d_call: .
cdr3_nt: TGTGCCAGCAGTTTCCCCCGAGGACAGACAGATCTCCAAGAGACCCAGTACTTC
cdr3_aa: CASSFPRGQTDLQETQYF

v_call: TRBV2
j_call: TRBJ2-7
clone_size: .
d_call: .
cdr3_nt: TGTGCCAGCAGTGCTACAGGGGGGGACTACGAGCAGTACTTC
cdr3_aa: CASSATGGDYEQYF

v_call: TRBV4-3
j_call: TRBJ1-5
clone_size: once
d_call: .
cdr3_nt: TGCGCCAGCAGCCAGGTTCCGGGAGAGCCCCAGCATTTT
cdr3_aa: CASSQVPGEPQHF

v_call: TRBV19
j_call: TRBJ1-5
clone_size: .
d_call: .
cdr3_nt: TGTGCCAGTACAGGGGTCAGCAATCAGCCCCAGCATTTT
cdr3_aa: CASTGVSNQPQHF

v_call: TRBV5-6
j_call: TRBJ2-7
clone_size: once
d_call: .
cdr3_nt: TGTGCCAGCAGCTTCAATCGACGGGGCGAGCAGTACTTC
cdr3_aa: CASSFNRRGEQYF

v_call: TRBV5-1
j_call: TRBJ1-1
clone_size: .
d_call: .
cdr3_nt: TGCGCCAGCAGCTTAGGGACGTCTGGCACTGAAGCTTTCTTT
cdr3_aa: CASSLGTSGTEAFF

v_call: TRBV27
j_call: TRBJ2-7
clone_size: few
d_call: TRBD1
cdr3_nt: TGTGCCAGCAAGGGCTCCAGGGGGCCCCTGAGGGAGCAGTACTTC
cdr3_aa: CASKGSRGPLREQYF

v_call: TRBV30
j_call: TRBJ1-5
clone_size: .
d_call: .
cdr3_nt: TGTGCCTGGAGTGTACTGAACAGGCCCTATAGCAATCAGCCCCAGCATTTT
cdr3_aa: CAWSVLNRPYSNQPQHF

v_call: TRBV9
j_call: TRBJ2-1
clone_size: .
d_call: .
cdr3_nt: TGTGCCAGCAGCGTAGCCCCGACCGGCGGGGGCCTATCCAATGAGCAGTTCTTC
cdr3_aa: CASSVAPTGGGLSNEQFF

v_call: TRBV2
j_call: TRBJ2-3
clone_size: .
d_call: TRBD2
cdr3_nt: TGTGCCAGCAGTGGCGGGGGAACAGATACGCAGTATTTT
cdr3_aa: CASSGGGTDTQYF

v_call: TRBV18
j_call: TRBJ1-2
clone_size: .
d_call: .
cdr3_nt: TGTGCCAGTTCCGACAACTATGGCTACACCTTC
cdr3_aa: CASSDNYGYTF

v_call: TRBV30
j_call: TRBJ1-2
clone_size: .
d_call: TRBD1
cdr3_nt: TGTGCCTGGAGTCTCGACAGGGTCTATGGCTACACCTTC
cdr3_aa: CAWSLDRVYGYTF

v_call: TRBV7-8
j_call: TRBJ2-7
clone_size: .
d_call: TRBD1
cdr3_nt: TGTGCCAGCAGCTCCCAAACCGGGACAGAAAAATTTTTTTCCTACGAGCAGTACTTC
cdr3_aa: CASSSQTGTEKFFSYEQYF

v_call: TRBV2
j_call: TRBJ2-6
clone_size: once
d_call: TRBD2
cdr3_nt: TGTGCCAGCAGTGACATGGGACTAGCGGGGGGTTCTGGGGCCAACGTCCTGACTTTC
cdr3_aa: CASSDMGLAGGSGANVLTF

v_call: TRBV18
j_call: TRBJ1-1
clone_size: .
d_call: TRBD1
cdr3_nt: TGTGCCAGCTCACTACCGGGACAGAAGAGTTACACTGAAGCTTTCTTT
cdr3_aa: CASSLPGQKSYTEAFF

v_call: TRBV7-9
j_call: TRBJ1-4
clone_size: few
d_call: .
cdr3_nt: TGTGCCAGCAGCCCCGACAGAATGGATGAAAAACTGTTTTTT
cdr3_aa: CASSPDRMDEKLFF

v_call: TRBV27
j_call: TRBJ2-7
clone_size: .
d_call: TRBD1
cdr3_nt: TGTGCCAGCCCTACCGGGACAGGGATCTACGAGCAGTACTTC
cdr3_aa: CASPTGTGIYEQYF

v_call: TRBV27
j_call: TRBJ1-2
clone_size: .
d_call: .
cdr3_nt: TGTGCCAGCAGTTTAAGAGGTATCGACTATGGCTACACCTTC
cdr3_aa: CASSLRGIDYGYTF